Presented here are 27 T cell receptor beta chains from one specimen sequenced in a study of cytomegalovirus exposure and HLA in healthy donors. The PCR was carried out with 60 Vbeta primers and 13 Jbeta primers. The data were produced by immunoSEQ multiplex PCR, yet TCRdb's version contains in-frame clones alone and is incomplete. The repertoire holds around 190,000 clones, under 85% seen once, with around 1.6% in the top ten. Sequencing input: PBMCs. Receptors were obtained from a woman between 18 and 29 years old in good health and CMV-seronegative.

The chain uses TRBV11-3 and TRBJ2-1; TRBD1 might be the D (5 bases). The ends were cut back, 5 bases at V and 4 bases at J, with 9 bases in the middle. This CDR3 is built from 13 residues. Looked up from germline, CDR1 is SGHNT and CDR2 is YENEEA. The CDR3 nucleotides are TGTGCCAGCAGCCCTGACAGTTACAATGAGCAGTTCTTC. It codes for CASSPDSYNEQFF.

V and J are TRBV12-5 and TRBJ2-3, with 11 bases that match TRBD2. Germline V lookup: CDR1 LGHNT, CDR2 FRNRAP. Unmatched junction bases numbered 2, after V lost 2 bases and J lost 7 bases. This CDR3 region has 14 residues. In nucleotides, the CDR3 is TGTGCTAGTGGTTTGACTAGCGGGGGAAATACGCAGTATTTT. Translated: CASGLTSGGNTQYF.

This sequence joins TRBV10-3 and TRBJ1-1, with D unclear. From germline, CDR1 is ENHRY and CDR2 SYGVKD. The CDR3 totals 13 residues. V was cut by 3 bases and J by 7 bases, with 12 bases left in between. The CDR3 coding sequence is TGTGCCATCAGTGAAGGTACAGTTGGTGAAGCTTTCTTT. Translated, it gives CAISEGTVGEAFF.

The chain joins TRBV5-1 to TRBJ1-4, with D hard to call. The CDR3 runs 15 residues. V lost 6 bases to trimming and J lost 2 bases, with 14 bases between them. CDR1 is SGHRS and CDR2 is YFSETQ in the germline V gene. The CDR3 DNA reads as TGCGCCAGCAAGGAGGGCCAGGCCACTAATGAAAAACTGTTTTTT. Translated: CASKEGQATNEKLFF. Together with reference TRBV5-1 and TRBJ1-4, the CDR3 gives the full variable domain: KAGVTQTPRYLIKTRGQQVTLSCSPISGHRSVSWYQQTPGQGLQFLFEYFSETQRNKGNFPGRFSGRQFSNSRSEMNVSTLELGDSALYLCASKEGQATNEKLFFGSGTQLSVL.

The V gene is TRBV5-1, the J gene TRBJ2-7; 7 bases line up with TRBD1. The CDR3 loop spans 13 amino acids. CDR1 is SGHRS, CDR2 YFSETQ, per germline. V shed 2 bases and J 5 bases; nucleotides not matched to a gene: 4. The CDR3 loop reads CASSFQGTDEQYF. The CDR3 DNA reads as TGCGCCAGCAGCTTCCAAGGGACAGACGAGCAGTACTTC. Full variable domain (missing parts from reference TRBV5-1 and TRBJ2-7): KAGVTQTPRYLIKTRGQQVTLSCSPISGHRSVSWYQQTPGQGLQFLFEYFSETQRNKGNFPGRFSGRQFSNSRSEMNVSTLELGDSALYLCASSFQGTDEQYFGPGTRLTVT.

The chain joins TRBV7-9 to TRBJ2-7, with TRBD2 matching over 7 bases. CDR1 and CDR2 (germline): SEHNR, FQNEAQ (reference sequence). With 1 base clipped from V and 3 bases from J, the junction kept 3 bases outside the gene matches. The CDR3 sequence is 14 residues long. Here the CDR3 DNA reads TGTGCCAGCAGCTTAGGAGGGAGGGACTACGAGCAGTACTTC. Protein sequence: CASSLGGRDYEQYF.

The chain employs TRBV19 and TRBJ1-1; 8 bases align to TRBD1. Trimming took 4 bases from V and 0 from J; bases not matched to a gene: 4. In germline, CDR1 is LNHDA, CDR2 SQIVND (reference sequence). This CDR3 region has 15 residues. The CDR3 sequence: CASSTGQGLNTEAFF. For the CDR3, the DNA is TGTGCCAGTAGTACCGGACAGGGTTTGAACACTGAAGCTTTCTTT.

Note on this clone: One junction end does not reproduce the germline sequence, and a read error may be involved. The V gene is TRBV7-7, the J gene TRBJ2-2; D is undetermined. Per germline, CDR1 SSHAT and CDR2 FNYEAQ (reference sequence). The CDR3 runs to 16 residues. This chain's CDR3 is CASSPDPIEEAGELFF. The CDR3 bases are TGTGCTAGCAGCCCAGACCCAATCGAGGAAGCCGGGGAGCTGTTTTTT.

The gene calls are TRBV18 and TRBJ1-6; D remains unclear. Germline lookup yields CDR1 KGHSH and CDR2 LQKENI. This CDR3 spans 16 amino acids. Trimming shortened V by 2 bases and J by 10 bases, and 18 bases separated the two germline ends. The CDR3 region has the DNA TGTGCCAGCTCACCAAATTTCGAGATCCTAAGCTCACCCCTCCACTTT. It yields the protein CASSPNFEILSSPLHF.

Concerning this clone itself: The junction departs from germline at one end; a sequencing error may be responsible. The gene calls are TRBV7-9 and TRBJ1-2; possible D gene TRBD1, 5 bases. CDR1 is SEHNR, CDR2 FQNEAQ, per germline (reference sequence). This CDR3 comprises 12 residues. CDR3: CSSSLRGNGYTF. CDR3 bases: TGTTCCAGCAGTCTACGGGGGAATGGCTACACCTTC.

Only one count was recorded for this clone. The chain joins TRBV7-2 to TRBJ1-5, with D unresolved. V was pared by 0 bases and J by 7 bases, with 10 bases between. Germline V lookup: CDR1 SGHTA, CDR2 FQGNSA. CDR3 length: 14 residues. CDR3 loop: CASSLAEGGQPQHF. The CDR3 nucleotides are TGTGCCAGCAGCTTAGCGGAGGGTGGGCAGCCCCAGCATTTT.

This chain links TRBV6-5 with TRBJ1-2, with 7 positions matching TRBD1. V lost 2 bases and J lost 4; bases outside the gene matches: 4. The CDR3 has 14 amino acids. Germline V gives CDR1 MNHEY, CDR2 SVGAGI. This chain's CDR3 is CASSYDREGYGYTF. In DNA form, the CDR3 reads TGTGCCAGCAGTTACGACAGGGAAGGCTATGGCTACACCTTC.

CDR3 region: CAISESALAGGPDTQYF. In DNA, the CDR3 is TGTGCCATCAGTGAGTCGGCGCTAGCGGGGGGGCCCGATACGCAGTATTTT. This chain uses TRBV10-3 with TRBJ2-3; 12 bases are shared with TRBD2. Germline CDR1 reads ENHRY; CDR2 reads SYGVKD. J gave up 6 bases and V 0 bases, and 7 bases lay outside the gene matches. The CDR3 loop spans 17 amino acids.

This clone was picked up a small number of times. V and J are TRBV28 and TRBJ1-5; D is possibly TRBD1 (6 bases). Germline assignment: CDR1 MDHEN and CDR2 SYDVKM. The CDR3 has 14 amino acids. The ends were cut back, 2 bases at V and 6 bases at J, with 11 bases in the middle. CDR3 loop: CASSLPLRGQPQHF. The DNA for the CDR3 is TGTGCCAGCAGTTTACCCCTCAGGGGTCAGCCCCAGCATTTT.

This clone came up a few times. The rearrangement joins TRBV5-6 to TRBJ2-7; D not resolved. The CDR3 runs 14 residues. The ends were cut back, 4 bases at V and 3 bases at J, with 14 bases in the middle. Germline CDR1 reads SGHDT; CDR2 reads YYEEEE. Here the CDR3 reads CASSAVTFDYEQYF. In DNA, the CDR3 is TGTGCCAGCAGCGCTGTCACTTTTGACTACGAGCAGTACTTC.

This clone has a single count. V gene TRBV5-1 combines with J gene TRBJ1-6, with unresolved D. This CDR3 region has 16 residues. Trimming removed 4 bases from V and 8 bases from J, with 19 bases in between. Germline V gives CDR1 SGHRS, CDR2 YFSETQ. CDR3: CASSPWANPGDSPLHF. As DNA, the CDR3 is TGCGCCAGCAGCCCCTGGGCAAACCCCGGGGATTCACCCCTCCACTTT.

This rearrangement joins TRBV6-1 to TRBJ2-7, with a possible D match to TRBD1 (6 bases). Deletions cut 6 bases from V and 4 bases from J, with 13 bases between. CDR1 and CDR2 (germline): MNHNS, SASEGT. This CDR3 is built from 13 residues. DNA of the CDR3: TGTGCCAGCAGATTAGGGACACCTTACGAGCAGTACTTC. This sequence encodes CASRLGTPYEQYF.

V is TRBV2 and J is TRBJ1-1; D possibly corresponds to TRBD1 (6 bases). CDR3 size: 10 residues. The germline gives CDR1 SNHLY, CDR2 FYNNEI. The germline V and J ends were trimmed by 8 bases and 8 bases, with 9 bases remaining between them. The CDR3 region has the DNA TGTGCCAGCGGACAGTTCGAAGCTTTCTTT. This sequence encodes CASGQFEAFF.

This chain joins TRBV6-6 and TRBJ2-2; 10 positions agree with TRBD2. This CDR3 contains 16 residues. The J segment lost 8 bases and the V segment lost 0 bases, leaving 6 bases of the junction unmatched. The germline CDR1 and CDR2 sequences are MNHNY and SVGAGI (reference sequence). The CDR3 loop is CASSYSPSGGRGELFF. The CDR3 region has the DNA TGTGCCAGCAGTTACTCCCCTAGCGGGGGCCGGGGGGAGCTGTTTTTT.

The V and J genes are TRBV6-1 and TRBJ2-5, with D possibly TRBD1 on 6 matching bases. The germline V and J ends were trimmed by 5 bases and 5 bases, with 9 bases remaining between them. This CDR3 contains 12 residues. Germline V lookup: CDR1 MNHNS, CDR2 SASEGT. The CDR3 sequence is CASSNRVETQYF. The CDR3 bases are TGTGCCAGCAGTAACAGGGTTGAGACCCAGTACTTC.

The CDR3 sequence: CASSLTGTGAYGYTF. In nucleotides, the CDR3 is TGTGCCAGCAGCTTAACCGGGACAGGCGCCTATGGCTACACCTTC. This chain links TRBV7-3 with TRBJ1-2; 8 bases are a match to TRBD1. Unmatched junction bases numbered 4, after V lost 0 bases and J lost 4 bases. Germline-derived CDR1 and CDR2 are SGHTA and FQGTGA. The CDR3 is 15 amino acids.

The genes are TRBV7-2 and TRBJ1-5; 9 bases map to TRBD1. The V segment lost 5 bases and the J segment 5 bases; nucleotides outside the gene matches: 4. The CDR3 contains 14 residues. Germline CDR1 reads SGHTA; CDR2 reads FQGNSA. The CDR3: CASSARQGDQPQHF. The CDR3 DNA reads TGTGCCAGCAGCGCTCGACAGGGGGATCAGCCCCAGCATTTT.

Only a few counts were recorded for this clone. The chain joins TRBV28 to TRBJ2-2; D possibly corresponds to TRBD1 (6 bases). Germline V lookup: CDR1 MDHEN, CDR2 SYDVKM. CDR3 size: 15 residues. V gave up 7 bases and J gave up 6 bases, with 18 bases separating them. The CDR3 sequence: CASKPGRGEAGELFF. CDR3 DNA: TGTGCCAGCAAACCGGGCAGGGGAGAAGCCGGGGAGCTGTTTTTT.

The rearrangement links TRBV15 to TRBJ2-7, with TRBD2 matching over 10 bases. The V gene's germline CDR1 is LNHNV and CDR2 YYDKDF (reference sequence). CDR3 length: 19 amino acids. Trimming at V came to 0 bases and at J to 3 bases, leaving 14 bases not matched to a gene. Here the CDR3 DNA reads TGTGCCACCAGCAGAGATTGGCTAGCGGGAGTGCGGGGGGACTACGAGCAGTACTTC. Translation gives CATSRDWLAGVRGDYEQYF.

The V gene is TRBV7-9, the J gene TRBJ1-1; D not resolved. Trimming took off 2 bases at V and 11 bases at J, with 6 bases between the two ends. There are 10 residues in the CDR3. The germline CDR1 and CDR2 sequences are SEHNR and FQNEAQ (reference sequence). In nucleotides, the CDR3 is TGTGCCAGCAGCTTATTATCGGCTTTCTTT. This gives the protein CASSLLSAFF.

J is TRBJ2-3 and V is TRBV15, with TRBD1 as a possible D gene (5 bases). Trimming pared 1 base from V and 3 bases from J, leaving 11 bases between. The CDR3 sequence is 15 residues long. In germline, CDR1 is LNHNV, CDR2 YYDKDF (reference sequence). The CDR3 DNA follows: TGTGCCACCAGCAGAGTGCACAGGACGACAGATACGCAGTATTTT. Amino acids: CATSRVHRTTDTQYF.

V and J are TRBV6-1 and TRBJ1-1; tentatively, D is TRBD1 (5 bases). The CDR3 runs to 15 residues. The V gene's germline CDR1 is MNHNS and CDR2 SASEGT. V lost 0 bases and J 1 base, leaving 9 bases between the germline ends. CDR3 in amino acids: CASSEAGRGNTEAFF. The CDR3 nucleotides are TGTGCCAGCAGTGAAGCTGGGAGGGGGAACACTGAAGCTTTCTTT.